The T cell receptor beta chain under discussion was sequenced for a study of blood T cell repertoires in COVID-19. Study at large: Acute-phase and convalescent COVID-19 samples originated in the United States, Italy and Spain. In each case, the material was cDNA or gDNA derived from T cells, B-cell-depleted T cells, or PBMCs.

In the study's own analysis: Amplifying reference gene primers gave estimates of nucleated cell counts. Sequencing used immunoSEQ multiplex PCR; TCRdb keeps in-frame clones, though not all of them. V and J calls and clone size come straight from that table; D and trimming were deduced from the DNA. The data contain around 310,000 clones, roughly 90% of them singletons. While infection was still active, Seattle patients were enrolled and then followed longitudinally. Between the trimmed V and J ends, which lost 3 bases and 7 bases, there was a span of 16 bases. Germline CDR1 is MGHRA and CDR2 is YSYEKL. The CDR3 covers 15 residues.

The receptor was derived from a woman aged 30 to 39 with COVID-19, enrolled during active disease. The specimen sequenced was peripheral blood. The chain links TRBV4-1 to TRBJ1-5; D unresolved. As DNA, the CDR3 is TGCGCCAGCAGCCAGATTGACTTGGGAGGACAGCCCCAGCATTTT. Its translation: CASSQIDLGGQPQHF.